This TCR beta chain originates from a study of beta chain features in type 1 diabetes. Study results and limitations: The study found moderately but significantly shorter TCRB CDR3s in all four CD4+ subsets of Type 1 diabetes patients.

This clone turned up a few times. Its antigen is not known. The CDR3 is 13 residues long. The V end was cut by 2 bases, the J end by 4 bases, with 8 bases between. The V gene's germline CDR1 is SGHRS and CDR2 YFSETQ. TCRB transcripts that were expressed got sequenced, as all of the isolated RNA had been reverse transcribed. Sequencing was performed with immunoSEQ multiplex PCR; in TCRdb, only in-frame clones are kept and a portion is missing. Here the sample spans approximately 170,000 clones, 6% to 9% being singletons. The genes are TRBV5-1 and TRBJ2-3, with a possible D match to TRBD2 (5 bases). This TCR came from a man aged 18 to 29 with type 1 diabetes. The specimen sequenced was central memory CD4+ T cells from blood. This chain's CDR3 is CASSFTRADTQYF. The CDR3 DNA sequence: TGCGCCAGCAGCTTCACTAGGGCAGATACGCAGTATTTT.